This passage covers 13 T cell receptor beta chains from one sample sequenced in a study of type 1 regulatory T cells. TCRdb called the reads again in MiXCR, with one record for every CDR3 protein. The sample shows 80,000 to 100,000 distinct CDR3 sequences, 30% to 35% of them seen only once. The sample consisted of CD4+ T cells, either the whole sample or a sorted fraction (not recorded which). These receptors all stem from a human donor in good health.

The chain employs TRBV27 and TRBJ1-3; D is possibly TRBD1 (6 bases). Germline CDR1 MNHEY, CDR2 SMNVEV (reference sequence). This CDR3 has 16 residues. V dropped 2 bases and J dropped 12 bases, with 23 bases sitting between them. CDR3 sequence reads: CASSLPGQPARGIIYF. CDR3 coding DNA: TGTGCCAGCAGTTTACCCGGACAGCCCGCTCGGGGCATCATATATTTT.

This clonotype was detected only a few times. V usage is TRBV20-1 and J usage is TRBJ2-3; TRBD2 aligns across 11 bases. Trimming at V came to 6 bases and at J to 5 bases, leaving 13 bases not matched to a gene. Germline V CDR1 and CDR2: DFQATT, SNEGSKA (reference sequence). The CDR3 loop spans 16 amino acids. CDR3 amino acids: CSAAHSGRARGDTQYF. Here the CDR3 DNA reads TGCAGTGCCGCCCATAGCGGGAGGGCTAGGGGAGATACGCAGTATTTT.

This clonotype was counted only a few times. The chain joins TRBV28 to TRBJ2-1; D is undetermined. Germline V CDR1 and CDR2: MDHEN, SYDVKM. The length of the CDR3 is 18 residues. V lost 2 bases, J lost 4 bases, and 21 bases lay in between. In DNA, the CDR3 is TGTGCCAGCAGTTTAGGGCAGGCGTTTGTTTCAGTTTACAATGAGCAGTTCTTC. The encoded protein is CASSLGQAFVSVYNEQFF.

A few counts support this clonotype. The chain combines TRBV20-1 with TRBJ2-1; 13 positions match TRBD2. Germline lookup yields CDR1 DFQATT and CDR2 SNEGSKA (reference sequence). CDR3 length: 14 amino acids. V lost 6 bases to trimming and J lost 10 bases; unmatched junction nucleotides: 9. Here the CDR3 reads CSASGLAGVQEQFF. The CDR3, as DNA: TGCAGTGCGTCTGGACTAGCGGGAGTACAGGAGCAGTTCTTC.

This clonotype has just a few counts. Written as DNA, the CDR3 is TGTGCCAGCAGCTTAGGCCATGCCGACATTCAGTACTTC. Its translation is CASSLGHADIQYF. V and J are TRBV7-9 and TRBJ2-4; unclear D gene. Looked up from germline, CDR1 is SEHNR and CDR2 is FQNEAQ (reference sequence). Trimming cost V 1 base and J 8 bases, with 9 bases left between them. CDR3 length: 13 amino acids.

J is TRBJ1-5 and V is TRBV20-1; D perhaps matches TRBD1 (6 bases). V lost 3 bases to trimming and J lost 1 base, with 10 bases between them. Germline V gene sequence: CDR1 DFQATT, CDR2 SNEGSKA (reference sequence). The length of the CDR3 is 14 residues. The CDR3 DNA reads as TGCAGTGCTAGGGGGGGCGGAAGCAATCAGCCCCAGCATTTT. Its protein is CSARGGGSNQPQHF.

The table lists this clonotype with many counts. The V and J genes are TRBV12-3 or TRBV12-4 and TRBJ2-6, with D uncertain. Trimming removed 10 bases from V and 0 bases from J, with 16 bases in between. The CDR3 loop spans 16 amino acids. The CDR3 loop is CANSLGASSGANVLTF. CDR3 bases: TGTGCCAACTCACTCGGAGCAAGCTCTGGGGCCAACGTCCTGACTTTC.

The CDR3 DNA follows: TGTGCCAGCAGCCCTCGCCCCTCCACTGAAGCTTTCTTT. The encoded protein is CASSPRPSTEAFF. This rearrangement joins TRBV7-2 to TRBJ1-1; D ambiguous. This CDR3 has 13 residues. V shed 5 bases and J shed 4 bases, with 11 bases lying between them. In germline, CDR1 is SGHTA, CDR2 FQGNSA.

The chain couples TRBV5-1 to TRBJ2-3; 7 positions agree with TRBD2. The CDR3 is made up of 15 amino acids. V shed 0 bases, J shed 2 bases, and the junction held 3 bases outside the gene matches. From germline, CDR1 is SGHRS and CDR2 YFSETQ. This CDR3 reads CASSLDRGDTDTQYF. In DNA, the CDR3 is TGCGCCAGCAGCTTGGACCGGGGGGACACAGATACGCAGTATTTT.

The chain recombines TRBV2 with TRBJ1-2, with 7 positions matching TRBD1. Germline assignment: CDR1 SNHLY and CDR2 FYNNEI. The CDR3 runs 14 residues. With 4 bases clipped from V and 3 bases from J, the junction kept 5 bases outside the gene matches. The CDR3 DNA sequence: TGTGCCAGCAGTGTTTTTGGACAGGACTATGGCTACACCTTC. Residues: CASSVFGQDYGYTF.

Here the CDR3 DNA reads TGTGCCAGCAGGGGGGACCGAGGGGTTGGTGAAGCTTTCTTT. Protein: CASRGDRGVGEAFF. The rearrangement uses TRBV6-6 and TRBJ1-1; D perhaps matches TRBD1 (5 bases). The CDR3 totals 14 residues. Germline V gives CDR1 MNHNY, CDR2 SVGAGI (reference sequence). V was clipped by 6 bases and J by 7 bases, with 18 bases between them.

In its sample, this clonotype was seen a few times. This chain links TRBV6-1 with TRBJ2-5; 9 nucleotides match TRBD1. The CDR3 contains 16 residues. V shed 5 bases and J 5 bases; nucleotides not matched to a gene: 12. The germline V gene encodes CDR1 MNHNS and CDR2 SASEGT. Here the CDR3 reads CASSRDREAKWETQYF. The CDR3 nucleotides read TGTGCCAGCAGTAGGGACAGGGAGGCGAAATGGGAGACCCAGTACTTC.

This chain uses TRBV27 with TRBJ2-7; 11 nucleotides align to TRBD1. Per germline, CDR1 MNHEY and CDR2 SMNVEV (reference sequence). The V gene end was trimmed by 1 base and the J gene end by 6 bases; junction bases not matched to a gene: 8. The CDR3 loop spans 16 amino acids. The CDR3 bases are TGTGCCAGCAGTTTATTTCGGACAGGGGGCCTTTCCGAGCAGTACTTC. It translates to CASSLFRTGGLSEQYF.